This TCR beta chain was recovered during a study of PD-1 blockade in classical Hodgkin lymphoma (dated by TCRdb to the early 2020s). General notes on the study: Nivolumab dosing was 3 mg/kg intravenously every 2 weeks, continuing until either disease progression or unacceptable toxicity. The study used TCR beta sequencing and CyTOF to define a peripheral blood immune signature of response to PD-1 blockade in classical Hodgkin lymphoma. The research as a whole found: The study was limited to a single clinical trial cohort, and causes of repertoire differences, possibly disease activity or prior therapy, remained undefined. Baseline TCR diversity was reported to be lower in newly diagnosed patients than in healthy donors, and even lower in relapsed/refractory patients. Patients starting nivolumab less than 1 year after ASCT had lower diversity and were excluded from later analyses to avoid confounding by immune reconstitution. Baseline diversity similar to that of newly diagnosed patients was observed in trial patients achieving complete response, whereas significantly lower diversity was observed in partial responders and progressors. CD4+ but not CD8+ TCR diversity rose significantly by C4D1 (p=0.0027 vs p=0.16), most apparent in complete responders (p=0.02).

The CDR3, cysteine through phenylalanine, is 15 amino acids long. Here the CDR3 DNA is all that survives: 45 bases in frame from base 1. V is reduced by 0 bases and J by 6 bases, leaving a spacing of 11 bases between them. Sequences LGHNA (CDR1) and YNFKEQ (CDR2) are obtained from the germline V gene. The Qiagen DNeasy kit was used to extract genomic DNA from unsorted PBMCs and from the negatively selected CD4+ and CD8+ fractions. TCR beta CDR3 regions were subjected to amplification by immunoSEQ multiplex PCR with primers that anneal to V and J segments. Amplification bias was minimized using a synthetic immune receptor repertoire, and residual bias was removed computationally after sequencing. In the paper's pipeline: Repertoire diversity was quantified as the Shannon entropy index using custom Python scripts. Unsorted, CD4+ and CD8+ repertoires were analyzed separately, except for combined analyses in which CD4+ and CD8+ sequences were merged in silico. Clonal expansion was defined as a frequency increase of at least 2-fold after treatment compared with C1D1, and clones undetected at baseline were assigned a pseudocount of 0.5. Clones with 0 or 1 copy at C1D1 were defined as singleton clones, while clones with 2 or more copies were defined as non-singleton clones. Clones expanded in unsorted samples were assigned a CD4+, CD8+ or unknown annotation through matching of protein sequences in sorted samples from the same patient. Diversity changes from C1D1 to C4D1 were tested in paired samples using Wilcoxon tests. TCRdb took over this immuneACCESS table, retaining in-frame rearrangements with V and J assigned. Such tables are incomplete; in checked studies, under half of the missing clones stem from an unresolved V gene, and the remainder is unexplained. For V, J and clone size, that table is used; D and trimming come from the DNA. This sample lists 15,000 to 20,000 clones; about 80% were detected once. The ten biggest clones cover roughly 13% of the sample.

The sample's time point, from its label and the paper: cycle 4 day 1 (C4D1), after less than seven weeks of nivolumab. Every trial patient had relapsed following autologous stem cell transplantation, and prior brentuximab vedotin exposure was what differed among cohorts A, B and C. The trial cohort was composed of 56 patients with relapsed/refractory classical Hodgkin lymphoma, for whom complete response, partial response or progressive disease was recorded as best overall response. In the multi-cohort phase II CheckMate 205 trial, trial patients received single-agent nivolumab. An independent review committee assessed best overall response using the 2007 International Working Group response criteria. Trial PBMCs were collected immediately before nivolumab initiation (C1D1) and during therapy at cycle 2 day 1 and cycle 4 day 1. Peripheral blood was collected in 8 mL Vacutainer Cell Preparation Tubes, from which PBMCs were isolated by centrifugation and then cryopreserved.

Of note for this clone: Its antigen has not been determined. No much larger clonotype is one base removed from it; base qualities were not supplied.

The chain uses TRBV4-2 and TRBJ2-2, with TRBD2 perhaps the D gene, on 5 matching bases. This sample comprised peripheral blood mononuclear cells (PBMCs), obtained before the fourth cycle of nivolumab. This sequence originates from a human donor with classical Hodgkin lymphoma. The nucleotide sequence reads TGTGCCAGCAGCCAAGATCGTACCGGGGCCGGGGAGCTGTTTTTT. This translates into CASSQDRTGAGELFF.